A selection of T cell receptor beta chains follows, all from one sample in a study of tumor-infiltrating lymphocytes in primary liver carcinoma. TCRdb analysed the multiplex PCR reads with MiXCR anew, one entry per CDR3 protein. The sample shows 100,000 or so distinct CDR3 sequences, around two thirds of them seen only once. Sequencing used liver tumor tissue from sampling region 5. Source of these receptors: a woman aged 60-75 years with primary liver carcinoma and hepatitis B virus infection. Each CDR3 is given with its conserved first and last residue. The D gene is left open where the match is weak. Not all rows give a size; the values are once, few, many and, for expanded clones, a class.

>TRBJ2-2|TRBV2|few|NA
CASSGRRRTNTGELFF
TGTGCCAGCAGTGGAAGACGGAGAACGAACACCGGGGAGCTGTTTTTT
>TRBJ2-7|TRBV28|many|TRBD2
CASRASGLAGGQYF
TGTGCCAGCAGAGCCTCGGGACTAGCGGGAGGGCAGTACTTC
>TRBJ2-1|TRBV29-1|many|NA
CSVDRRGDEQFF
TGCAGCGTTGATCGGCGCGGTGATGAGCAGTTCTTC
>TRBJ2-3|TRBV7-3|few|NA
CASSLTGWADTQYF
TGTGCCAGCAGCTTAACAGGATGGGCGGATACGCAGTATTTT
>TRBJ1-2|TRBV10-2|NA|NA
CASSESGGYGYTF
TGTGCCAGCAGTGAGTCTGGAGGCTATGGCTACACCTTC
>TRBJ2-7|TRBV11-2|NA|TRBD2
CVSSYFSGRDVQYF
TGTGTCAGCAGCTACTTTAGCGGGAGGGACGTGCAGTACTTC
>TRBJ2-7|TRBV4-2|many|NA
CASSQEARGDEQYF
TGTGCCAGCAGCCAAGAGGCCAGAGGCGACGAGCAGTACTTC
>TRBJ2-7|TRBV12-3/TRBV12-4|NA|TRBD2
CASSPSSGGWYEQYF
TGTGCCAGCAGTCCCTCTAGCGGGGGGTGGTACGAGCAGTACTTC
>TRBJ2-1|TRBV10-3|NA|TRBD1
CAIRGTGGVEQSF
TGTGCCATCAGGGGGACAGGGGGTGTTGAACAGTCCTTC
>TRBJ2-7|TRBV11-2|NA|NA
CATMGKGSHAYEQYF
TGTGCCACAATGGGGAAAGGGTCGCATGCCTACGAGCAGTACTTC
>TRBJ2-1|TRBV28|NA|NA
CVSSAGGTRSYYEQFF
TGTGTCAGCAGTGCCGGCGGGACCCGCTCCTACTATGAGCAGTTCTTC
>TRBJ2-5|TRBV12-3/TRBV12-4|NA|TRBD2
CASGPGLTGGVGETQYF
TGTGCCAGCGGCCCGGGACTAACGGGAGGAGTGGGAGAGACCCAGTACTTC
>TRBJ2-2|TRBV6-6|NA|NA
CASSPTRNPKTGELFF
TGTGCCAGCAGCCCAACTCGCAATCCGAAGACTGGGGAGCTGTTTTTT
>TRBJ1-5|TRBV12-3/TRBV12-4|once|NA
CASSLATVNQPQHF
TGTGCCAGCAGTTTAGCAACGGTTAATCAGCCCCAGCATTTT
>TRBJ1-5|TRBV12-3/TRBV12-4|NA|NA
CASIPRTSSDQPQHF
TGTGCCAGCATTCCGAGAACGAGCTCCGATCAGCCCCAACATTTT
>TRBJ2-1|TRBV11-1|NA|NA
CASSHDRNEQFF
TGTGCCAGTAGCCATGACAGAAATGAGCAGTTCTTC
>TRBJ2-7|TRBV7-9|NA|NA
CASSPRGGVAYYEQYF
TGTGCCAGCAGCCCTCGAGGGGGAGTAGCGTACTACGAGCAGTACTTC
>TRBJ2-1|TRBV11-3|NA|NA
CASSAGRYNEQFF
TGTGCCAGTAGTGCCGGACGCTACAATGAGCAGTTCTTC
>TRBJ2-1|TRBV4-2|NA|TRBD2
CASSPAMLLAGVIDNEQFF
TGTGCCAGTAGCCCTGCGATGCTACTAGCGGGAGTTATAGACAATGAGCAGTTCTTC
>TRBJ2-7|TRBV5-1|many|NA
CASSLELRGVGSDEQYF
TGCGCCAGCAGCTTGGAATTGAGGGGCGTGGGCTCGGACGAGCAGTACTTC
>TRBJ2-5|TRBV4-1|NA|NA
CASSQWRRETQYF
TGCGCCAGCAGCCAGTGGAGAAGGGAGACCCAGTATTTC
>TRBJ2-1|TRBV11-2|NA|TRBD1
CASSITHGQGYRGEHFF
TGTGCCAGCAGTATAACCCACGGACAGGGGTACAGGGGTGAGCACTTCTTC
>TRBJ2-7|TRBV27|NA|TRBD2
CASSRRLCGRPAALYEQYF
TGTGCCAGCAGTCGACGACTATGCGGGAGGCCAGCAGCCCTGTACGAGCAGTACTTC
>TRBJ2-7|TRBV29-1|NA|NA
CNVATGWGYEQYF
TGCAACGTTGCTACAGGGTGGGGGTACGAACAGTACTTC
>TRBJ2-3|TRBV5-4|NA|NA
CASSFSICTDTQYF
TGTGCCAGCAGCTTCTCCATTTGCACGGATACGCAGTATTTT
>TRBJ1-5|TRBV12-3/TRBV12-4|NA|NA
CASNVGGQQSQHF
TGTGCCAGCAACGTCGGAGGGCAGCAGTCCCAGCATTTT
>TRBJ2-3|TRBV28|many|TRBD2
CASRKAGGAIDTQYF
TGTGCCAGCAGAAAAGCGGGAGGGGCGATAGATACGCAGTATTTT
>TRBJ1-1|TRBV4-1|NA|TRBD1
CTSSPRQGGTEAFF
TGCACCAGCAGCCCGCGACAGGGGGGCACTGAAGCCTTCTTT
>TRBJ1-5|TRBV6-5|NA|NA
CASSDLKGNEPQHF
TGTGCCAGTAGTGACTTGAAAGGCAATGAGCCCCAGCATTTT
>TRBJ1-2|TRBV19|few|TRBD1
CASSVGQGAPYTF
TGTGCCAGTAGTGTGGGACAGGGCGCTCCCTACACCTTC
>TRBJ2-7|TRBV7-2|few|NA
CASSLRLTYEQYF
TGTGCCAGCAGCTTGAGGCTTACCTACGAGCAGTACTTC
>TRBJ1-2|TRBV18|NA|TRBD1
CASSPDRGLGYTF
TGTGCCAGCTCACCGGACAGGGGGCTGGGCTACACCTTC
>TRBJ2-2|TRBV7-9|NA|TRBD2
CASSGAGTRTNTGDLFF
TGTGCCAGCAGCGGAGCCGGGACTAGGACGAACACCGGGGACCTGTTTTTT
>TRBJ2-3|TRBV4-2|NA|NA
CANSQVGGTDTQYF
TGTGCCAACAGCCAAGTCGGCGGTACAGATACGCAGTATTTT
>TRBJ2-5|TRBV5-1|many|NA
CASSSAGQNQETQYF
TGCGCCAGCAGCTCAGCGGGACAGAACCAAGAGACCCAGTACTTC
>TRBJ2-7|TRBV11-3|NA|NA
CATSLRADSYEQYF
TGTGCCACCAGCTTAAGGGCGGATTCCTACGAGCAGTACTTC
>TRBJ2-7|TRBV11-3|NA|TRBD1
CASSWTGEGYKQYF
TGTGCCAGCAGTTGGACAGGGGAGGGTTACAAGCAATACTTC
>TRBJ2-3|TRBV11-2|NA|NA
CASSFPGTDTQYF
TGTGCCAGCAGCTTCCCAGGGACAGATACGCAGTATTTT
>TRBJ2-7|TRBV20-1|NA|TRBD2
CSTKAGTSGRHEQYF
TGCAGTACTAAGGCCGGGACTAGCGGGAGGCACGAGCAGTACTTC
>TRBJ2-3|TRBV11-2|medium-sized|NA
CASSLGDGTQYF
TGTGCCAGCAGCTTAGGGGACGGCACGCAGTATTTT
>TRBJ1-2|TRBV7-9|many|TRBD1
CASSLTGDYGYTF
TGTGCCAGCAGCTTGACAGGGGACTATGGCTACACCTTC
>TRBJ2-3|TRBV12-3/TRBV12-4|NA|TRBD1
CASIFGQGLGDTQYF
TGTGCTAGCATTTTCGGACAGGGCTTAGGAGATACGCAGTATTTT
>TRBJ2-3|TRBV5-1|NA|TRBD2
CASSWSGGEDTQYF
TGCGCCAGCAGCTGGAGCGGGGGGGAGGATACACAGTATTTT